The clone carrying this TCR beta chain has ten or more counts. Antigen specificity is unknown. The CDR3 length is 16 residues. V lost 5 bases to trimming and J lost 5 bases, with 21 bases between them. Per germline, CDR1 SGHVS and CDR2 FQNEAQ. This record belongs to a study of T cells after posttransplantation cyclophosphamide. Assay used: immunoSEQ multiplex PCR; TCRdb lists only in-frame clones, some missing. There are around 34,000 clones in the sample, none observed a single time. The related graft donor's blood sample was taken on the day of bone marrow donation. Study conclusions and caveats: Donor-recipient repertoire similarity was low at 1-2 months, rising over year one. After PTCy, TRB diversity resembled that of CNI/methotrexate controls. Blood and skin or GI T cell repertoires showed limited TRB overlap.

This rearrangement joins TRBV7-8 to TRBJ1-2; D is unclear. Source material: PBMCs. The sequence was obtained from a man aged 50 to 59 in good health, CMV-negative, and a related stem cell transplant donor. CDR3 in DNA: TGTGCCAGCAGCGCCCTTACTACCAACCGACCTTATGGCTACACCTTC. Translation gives CASSALTTNRPYGYTF.